Following are 32 T cell receptor beta chains from one sample sequenced in a study of T cells in Graves' hyperthyroidism and ophthalmopathy. The TCR beta CDR3 regions underwent amplification using RNA transcripts as the source. The TCR CDR3 was amplified in a first-round RT-PCR using the HTBI primer set. TCRdb redid the calling of the multiplex PCR reads with MiXCR, one entry per CDR3 protein. The table includes some 300,000 distinct CDR3 sequences, less than 20% detected once. Source material: blood. These receptors came from a man aged 45-65 years with Graves' ophthalmopathy.

This clonotype was observed a handful of times. This chain connects TRBV7-3 to TRBJ1-2, with a weak D call TRBD1 (5 bases). This CDR3 has 17 residues. V shed 5 bases and J shed 8 bases, with 27 bases lying between them. Germline V lookup: CDR1 SGHTA, CDR2 FQGTGA. The CDR3 is CASSDLTLGPAQEGYTF. For the CDR3, the DNA is TGTGCCAGCAGCGATCTTACATTGGGGCCAGCGCAGGAAGGCTACACCTTC.

The chain employs TRBV19 and TRBJ2-2; D is unclear. V was shortened by 3 bases and J by 5 bases, with 16 bases between the two germline ends. CDR1 is LNHDA, CDR2 SQIVND, per germline (reference sequence). The CDR3 runs to 16 residues. CDR3 DNA sequence: TGTGCCAGTAGTATTTTTCGGCAGTCCCAAACCGGGGAGCTGTTTTTT. It specifies CASSIFRQSQTGELFF.

This clonotype has a count of ten or more. The chain has TRBV5-1 and TRBJ2-2, with 12 bases that match TRBD2. The CDR3 loop spans 15 amino acids. V lost 4 bases, J lost 7 bases, and 5 bases stayed unmatched. CDR1 is SGHRS and CDR2 is YFSETQ in the germline V gene. The CDR3 spells CASSATSGSYGELFF. CDR3 coding DNA: TGCGCCAGCAGCGCGACTAGCGGGAGTTACGGGGAGCTGTTTTTT. Combining the CDR3 with reference TRBV5-1 and TRBJ2-2 gives the whole variable domain KAGVTQTPRYLIKTRGQQVTLSCSPISGHRSVSWYQQTPGQGLQFLFEYFSETQRNKGNFPGRFSGRQFSNSRSEMNVSTLELGDSALYLCASSATSGSYGELFFGEGSRLTVL.

This clonotype showed up many times. The CDR3 loop is CASSIQGQGAGNEQFF. DNA for the CDR3: TGTGCCAGCAGCATACAGGGACAGGGGGCAGGAAATGAGCAGTTCTTC. This chain links TRBV7-3 with TRBJ2-1; 12 bases match TRBD1. In germline, CDR1 is SGHTA, CDR2 FQGTGA. This CDR3 has 16 residues. V was clipped by 5 bases and J by 7 bases; unmatched bases: 9.

This clonotype showed up many times. The chain carries TRBV28 and TRBJ2-2, with 9 nucleotides matching TRBD2. Trimming removed 2 bases from V and 9 bases from J; junction bases left unmatched: 13. The CDR3 spans 17 residues. Germline lookup yields CDR1 MDHEN and CDR2 SYDVKM. The CDR3 DNA follows: TGTGCCAGCAGTTTACCTAGCGGGATGATGGGGGGACGGGAGCTGTTTTTT. This encodes CASSLPSGMMGGRELFF.

This chain joins TRBV28 and TRBJ2-3; D call uncertain. The CDR3 consists of 14 residues. Trimming took off 2 bases at V and 2 bases at J, with 8 bases between the two ends. Germline V lookup: CDR1 MDHEN, CDR2 SYDVKM. DNA of the CDR3: TGTGCCAGCAGTTTACCCCAGTACACAGATACGCAGTATTTT. It is translated as CASSLPQYTDTQYF.

The chain joins TRBV11-2 to TRBJ2-2; weak D call: TRBD2 (5 bases). The CDR3 is 17 residues long. The V end was cut by 0 bases, the J end by 1 base, with 12 bases between. CDR1 is SGHAT, CDR2 FQNNGV, per germline. The CDR3 protein is CASSLDPAGRNTGELFF. Written as DNA, the CDR3 is TGTGCCAGCAGCTTAGATCCGGCGGGTCGGAACACCGGGGAGCTGTTTTTT.

The rearrangement joins TRBV29-1 to TRBJ2-5; D is undetermined. The germline CDR1 and CDR2 sequences are SQVTM and ANQGSEA. This CDR3 has 11 residues. Trimming shortened V by 7 bases and J by 4 bases, and 10 bases separated the two germline ends. CDR3 nucleotide sequence: TGCAGCGGCTCTCTGGGAGAGACCCAGTACTTC. This sequence encodes CSGSLGETQYF.

This clonotype was seen a handful of times. This chain joins TRBV6-1 and TRBJ1-4; weak D call: TRBD1 (5 bases). Germline CDR1 reads MNHNS; CDR2 reads SASEGT. The CDR3 is made up of 14 amino acids. V lost 4 bases and J lost 5, with 11 bases in between. The CDR3, as DNA: TGTGCCAGCAGTGGTGGGGCTACCAATGAAAAACTGTTTTTT. Translation: CASSGGATNEKLFF.

This clonotype showed up many times. The J gene is TRBJ2-1, the V gene TRBV20-1; D is tentatively TRBD1 or TRBD2 (6 bases each). Per the germline V gene, CDR1 is DFQATT and CDR2 is SNEGSKA (reference sequence). Trimming left V 4 bases short and J 8 bases short, with 9 bases between. The CDR3 contains 11 residues. CDR3 DNA: TGCAGTGCTAAGGGGGGCGATGAGCAGTTCTTC. Amino acid sequence: CSAKGGDEQFF.

The chain recombines TRBV20-1 with TRBJ2-2; 7 nucleotides match TRBD1. The V gene end was trimmed by 8 bases and the J gene end by 4 bases; junction bases not matched to a gene: 7. Germline lookup yields CDR1 DFQATT and CDR2 SNEGSKA (reference sequence). The CDR3 has 13 amino acids. CDR3 sequence reads: CSPRQGSTGELFF. The CDR3 region has the DNA TGCAGTCCAAGACAGGGTAGCACCGGGGAGCTGTTTTTT.

This clonotype was detected a few times. This chain uses TRBV19 with TRBJ1-5; D is uncertain. CDR1 is LNHDA and CDR2 is SQIVND in the germline V gene (reference sequence). The V end lost 9 bases, the J end lost 5 bases, and 20 bases lay between the germline ends. The CDR3 is 15 amino acids. CDR3 amino acids: CASNAAMGSHQPQHF. CDR3 bases: TGTGCCAGCAATGCAGCCATGGGGTCCCATCAGCCCCAGCATTTT.

This chain's CDR3 is CASSQDGVGNQPQHF. CDR3 bases: TGCGCCAGCAGCCAAGATGGGGTGGGCAATCAGCCCCAGCATTTT. The chain joins TRBV4-1 to TRBJ1-5; D gene unclear. V lost 0 bases to trimming and J lost 2 bases, with 8 bases between them. This CDR3 is 15 amino acids long. Germline loops: CDR1 MGHRA, CDR2 YSYEKL.

About this clonotype: A clone one base away is much larger, so this may be a read error. V usage is TRBV28 and J usage is TRBJ2-1, with 14 positions matching TRBD2. Looked up from germline, CDR1 is MDHEN and CDR2 is SYDVKM. J was trimmed by 6 bases and V by 6 bases; bases with no gene match: 4. There are 15 residues in the CDR3. The CDR3 loop reads CASSQTSGRVNEQFF. CDR3 DNA sequence: TGTGCCAGCAGCCAGACTAGCGGGAGGGTCAATGAGCAGTTCTTC.

The chain joins TRBV7-8 to TRBJ2-1; 12 bases fit TRBD2. Trimming at V came to 1 base and at J to 7 bases, leaving 11 bases not matched to a gene. This CDR3 is 18 amino acids long. CDR1 is SGHVS, CDR2 FQNEAQ, per germline. The CDR3 DNA reads as TGTGCCAGCAGCTTAGACGTAACTCGAGGACTAGCGGGAAATGAGCAGTTCTTC. It yields the protein CASSLDVTRGLAGNEQFF.

This sequence joins TRBV28 and TRBJ2-5; TRBD1 is a possible D gene (5 bases). The CDR3 totals 16 residues. V dropped 8 bases and J dropped 4 bases, with 23 bases sitting between them. CDR1 and CDR2 (germline): MDHEN, SYDVKM. DNA for the CDR3: TGTGCCAGCGTAAGAAGCCGACAGTCCCAGGGAGAGACCCAGTACTTC. It translates to CASVRSRQSQGETQYF. Variable domain in full (rest from reference TRBV28 and TRBJ2-5): DVKVTQSSRYLVKRTGEKVFLECVQDMDHENMFWYRQDPGLGLRLIYFSYDVKMKEKGDIPEGYSVSREKKERFSLILESASTNQTSMYLCASVRSRQSQGETQYFGPGTRLLVL.

The rearrangement uses TRBV20-1 and TRBJ2-7, with D maybe TRBD2 (5 bases). Trimming removed 4 bases at V and 5 bases at J, with 9 bases between. Germline V lookup: CDR1 DFQATT, CDR2 SNEGSKA (reference sequence). The CDR3 has 11 residues. The CDR3 loop reads CSAMRADEQYF. The CDR3 nucleotides are TGCAGTGCTATGAGAGCGGACGAGCAGTACTTC.

The V and J genes are TRBV7-3 and TRBJ2-7; a possible D gene is TRBD1 (6 bases). Trimming stripped 5 bases from V and 3 bases from J, with 20 bases between. Germline V gives CDR1 SGHTA, CDR2 FQGTGA. The CDR3 consists of 16 residues. Written as DNA, the CDR3 is TGTGCCAGCAGCCCCCACACAGGGATAGGGAACTACGAGCAGTACTTC. It translates to CASSPHTGIGNYEQYF.

This clonotype has a count of ten or more. The rearrangement joins TRBV7-8 to TRBJ1-1; 9 bases are shared with TRBD1. The CDR3 covers 15 residues. Trimming at V came to 5 bases and at J to 0 bases, leaving 4 bases not matched to a gene. The germline CDR1 and CDR2 sequences are SGHVS and FQNEAQ. The CDR3 bases are TGTGCCAGCAGCGAGAGACAGGGGGTGAACACTGAAGCTTTCTTT. It is translated as CASSERQGVNTEAFF.

The chain links TRBV2 to TRBJ2-3; 7 nucleotides agree with TRBD2. The CDR3 is 17 residues long. Germline lookup yields CDR1 SNHLY and CDR2 FYNNEI. J gave up 2 bases and V 5 bases, and 13 bases lay outside the gene matches. The CDR3 loop is CASSYSPPGGLTDTQYF. CDR3 DNA sequence: TGTGCCAGCAGTTACTCCCCTCCGGGAGGACTCACAGATACGCAGTATTTT. The full variable domain, rest sourced from reference TRBV2 and TRBJ2-3, is EPEVTQTPSHQVTQMGQEVILRCVPISNHLYFYWYRQILGQKVEFLVSFYNNEISEKSEIFDDQFSVERPDGSNFTLKIRSTKLEDSAMYFCASSYSPPGGLTDTQYFGPGTRLTVL.

This clonotype was counted at least ten times. The rearrangement links TRBV20-1 to TRBJ2-5; 8 bases match TRBD2. This CDR3 contains 17 residues. Trimming at V came to 0 bases and at J to 4 bases, leaving 13 bases not matched to a gene. Germline V gene lookup returns CDR1 DFQATT and CDR2 SNEGSKA (reference sequence). In nucleotides, the CDR3 is TGCAGTGCTAGAGATCTTCCCGGGAGGGCCTTCGGAGAGACCCAGTACTTC. It specifies CSARDLPGRAFGETQYF.

The chain uses TRBV20-1 and TRBJ2-1, with D unresolved. V lost 3 bases to trimming and J lost 0 bases, with 15 bases between them. The CDR3 runs 16 residues. Germline V CDR1 and CDR2: DFQATT, SNEGSKA (reference sequence). The CDR3 coding sequence is TGCAGTGCTAGTGATTATAGGGTAAGCTCCTACAATGAGCAGTTCTTC. This translates into CSASDYRVSSYNEQFF.

This clonotype showed up just a few times. A clone one base away is much larger, so this may be a read error. This chain connects TRBV6-1 to TRBJ1-2, with a weak D call TRBD1 (6 bases). This CDR3 comprises 15 residues. Germline CDR1 and CDR2: MNHNS and SASEGT. The CDR3 is CANSSVPGHGYGYTF. CDR3 sequence (DNA): TGTGCCAACAGTTCCGTCCCGGGACATGGCTATGGCTACACCTTC.

The chain employs TRBV4-2 and TRBJ1-1; no definite D call. The CDR3 covers 15 residues. Germline CDR1 reads LGHNA; CDR2 reads YNFKEQ. V lost 4 bases and J 4 bases, leaving 16 bases between the germline ends. CDR3 bases: TGTGCCAGCAGCCGAAATAACGGTGGTAGCACTGAAGCTTTCTTT. This gives the protein CASSRNNGGSTEAFF.

This clonotype was seen ten or more times. This chain uses TRBV20-1 with TRBJ2-5; D is unresolved. Germline assignment: CDR1 DFQATT and CDR2 SNEGSKA (reference sequence). Trimming left V 6 bases short and J 0 bases short, with 5 bases between. CDR3 length: 11 amino acids. CDR3 nucleotide sequence: TGCAGTGCGGGCCACCAAGAGACCCAGTACTTC. Its protein product is CSAGHQETQYF.

This clonotype was detected ten times or more. The J gene is TRBJ2-5, the V gene TRBV20-1; TRBD1 matches 11 bases. The CDR3 loop spans 16 amino acids. The trim removed 1 base at V and 5 bases at J, leaving 9 bases unmatched. CDR1 is DFQATT, CDR2 SNEGSKA, per germline (reference sequence). The CDR3 loop reads CSARVSDRGLGETQYF. The CDR3 nucleotides read TGCAGTGCTAGAGTATCGGACAGGGGGCTGGGGGAGACCCAGTACTTC.

The table lists this clonotype with a few counts. V is TRBV2 and J is TRBJ2-7, with D unresolved. The CDR3 covers 14 residues. Germline V lookup: CDR1 SNHLY, CDR2 FYNNEI. Trimming pared 6 bases from V and 0 bases from J, leaving 12 bases between. This chain's CDR3 is CASRGSPSSYEQYF. Written as DNA, the CDR3 is TGTGCCAGCAGAGGGTCGCCCAGCTCCTACGAGCAGTACTTC. Using reference TRBV2 and TRBJ2-7 for the parts outside the CDR3, the full variable domain is EPEVTQTPSHQVTQMGQEVILRCVPISNHLYFYWYRQILGQKVEFLVSFYNNEISEKSEIFDDQFSVERPDGSNFTLKIRSTKLEDSAMYFCASRGSPSSYEQYFGPGTRLTVT.

V and J are TRBV10-3 and TRBJ1-1, with 8 bases identical to TRBD1. Looked up from germline, CDR1 is ENHRY and CDR2 is SYGVKD. After removal of 6 bases from V and 4 bases from J, the junction contained 7 bases not matched to a gene. The CDR3 has 14 residues. Written as DNA, the CDR3 is TGTGCCATCAGCGGGAGGACAGGGCTCACTGAAGCTTTCTTT. As protein: CAISGRTGLTEAFF.

The chain combines TRBV2 with TRBJ2-6; tentatively, D is TRBD1 or TRBD2 (5 bases each). CDR1 and CDR2 (germline): SNHLY, FYNNEI. Trimming cost V 5 bases and J 0 bases, with 8 bases left between them. The CDR3 contains 15 residues. The CDR3 region is CASSWGRSGANVLTF. The CDR3 DNA sequence: TGTGCCAGCAGTTGGGGACGCTCTGGGGCCAACGTCCTGACTTTC.

This clonotype showed up many times. The chain carries TRBV29-1 and TRBJ2-3; D call uncertain. This CDR3 region has 17 residues. Germline assignment: CDR1 SQVTM and CDR2 ANQGSEA. V lost 2 bases, J lost 2 bases, and 20 bases lay in between. In DNA form, the CDR3 reads TGCAGCGTTGAACCCGACCACGGAGCTAGTGACACAGATACGCAGTATTTT. This sequence encodes CSVEPDHGASDTDTQYF.

This clonotype was picked up a small number of times. This chain uses TRBV7-3 with TRBJ1-1; D gene unclear. Germline CDR1 SGHTA, CDR2 FQGTGA. The CDR3 covers 12 residues. V lost 7 bases and J 4 bases, leaving 10 bases between the germline ends. CDR3 in amino acids: CASNFSGTEAFF. CDR3 nucleotide sequence: TGTGCCAGCAACTTCAGTGGCACTGAAGCTTTCTTT.

This chain joins TRBV10-3 and TRBJ2-3; TRBD2 matches at 13 bases. Germline CDR1 and CDR2: ENHRY and SYGVKD. V trimming: 6 bases; J trimming: 6 bases; junction bases outside the gene matches: 3. This CDR3 contains 14 residues. The CDR3 reads CAISRLAGGDTQYF. The CDR3 DNA reads as TGTGCCATCAGCCGACTAGCGGGAGGCGATACGCAGTATTTT.